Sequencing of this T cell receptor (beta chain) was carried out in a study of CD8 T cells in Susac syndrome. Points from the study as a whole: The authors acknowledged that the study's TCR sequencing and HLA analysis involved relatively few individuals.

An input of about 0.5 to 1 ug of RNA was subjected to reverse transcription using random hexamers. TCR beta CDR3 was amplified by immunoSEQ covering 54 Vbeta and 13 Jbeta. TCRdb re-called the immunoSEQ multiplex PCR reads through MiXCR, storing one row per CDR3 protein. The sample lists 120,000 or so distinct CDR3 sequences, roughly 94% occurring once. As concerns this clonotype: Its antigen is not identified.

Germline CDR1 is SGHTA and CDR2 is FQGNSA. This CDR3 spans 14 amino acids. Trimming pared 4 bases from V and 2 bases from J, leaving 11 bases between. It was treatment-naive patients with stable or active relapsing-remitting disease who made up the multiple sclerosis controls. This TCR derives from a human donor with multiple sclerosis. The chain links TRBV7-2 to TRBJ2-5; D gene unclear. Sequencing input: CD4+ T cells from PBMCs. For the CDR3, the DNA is TGTGCCAGCAGCTCCCGTTATCGACAAGAGACCCAGTACTTC. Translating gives CASSSRYRQETQYF.